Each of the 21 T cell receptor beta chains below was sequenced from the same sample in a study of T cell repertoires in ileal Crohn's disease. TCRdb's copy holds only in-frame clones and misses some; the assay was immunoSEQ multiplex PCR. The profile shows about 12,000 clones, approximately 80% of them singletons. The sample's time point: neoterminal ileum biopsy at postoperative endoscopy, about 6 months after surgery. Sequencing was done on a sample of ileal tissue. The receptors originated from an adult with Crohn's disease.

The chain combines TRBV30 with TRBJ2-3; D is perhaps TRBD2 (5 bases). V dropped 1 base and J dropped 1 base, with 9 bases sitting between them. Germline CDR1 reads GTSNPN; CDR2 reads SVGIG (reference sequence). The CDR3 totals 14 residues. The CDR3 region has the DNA TGTGCCTGGAGTGGTGGGCGGGGCACAGATACGCAGTATTTT. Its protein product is CAWSGGRGTDTQYF.

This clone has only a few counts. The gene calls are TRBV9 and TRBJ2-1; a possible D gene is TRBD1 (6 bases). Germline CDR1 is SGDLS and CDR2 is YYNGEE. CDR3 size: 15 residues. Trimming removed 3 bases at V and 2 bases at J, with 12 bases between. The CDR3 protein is CASSERTVAYNEQFF. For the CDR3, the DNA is TGTGCCAGCAGCGAGAGGACAGTCGCCTACAATGAGCAGTTCTTC.

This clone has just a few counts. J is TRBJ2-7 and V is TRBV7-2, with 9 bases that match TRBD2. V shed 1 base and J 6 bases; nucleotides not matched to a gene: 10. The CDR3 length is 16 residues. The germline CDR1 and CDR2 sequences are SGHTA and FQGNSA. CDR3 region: CASSLGRGLADLEQYF. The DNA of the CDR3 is TGTGCCAGCAGCTTAGGACGGGGACTAGCAGACCTCGAGCAGTACTTC.

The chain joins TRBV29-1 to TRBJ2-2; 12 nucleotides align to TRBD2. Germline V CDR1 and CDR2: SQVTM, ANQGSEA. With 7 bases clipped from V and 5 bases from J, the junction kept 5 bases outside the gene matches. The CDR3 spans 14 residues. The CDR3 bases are TGCAGCGCTGGACTAGCGGGGATTACCGGGGAGCTGTTTTTT. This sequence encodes CSAGLAGITGELFF.

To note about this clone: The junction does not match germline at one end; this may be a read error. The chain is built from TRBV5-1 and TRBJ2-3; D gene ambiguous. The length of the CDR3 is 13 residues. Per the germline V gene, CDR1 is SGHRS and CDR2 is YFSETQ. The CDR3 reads CASSSQTTDTQYF. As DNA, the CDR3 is TGCGCCAGCAGCTCCCAGACCACAGATACACAGTATTTT.

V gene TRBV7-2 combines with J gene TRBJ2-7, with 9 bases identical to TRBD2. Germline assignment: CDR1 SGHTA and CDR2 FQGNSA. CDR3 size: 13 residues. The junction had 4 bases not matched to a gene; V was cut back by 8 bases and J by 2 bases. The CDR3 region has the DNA TGTGCCAGCGGCGGGGGGGCAGCCTACGAGCAGTACTTC. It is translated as CASGGGAAYEQYF.

The chain's CDR3 is CSVEGGGYEQYF. In nucleotides, the CDR3 is TGCAGCGTTGAAGGCGGGGGCTACGAGCAGTACTTC. V and J are TRBV29-1 and TRBJ2-5; 7 bases match TRBD2. The better agreement between TRBJ2-7 and the DNA end casts doubt on the J call. CDR3 length: 12 residues. The germline V gene encodes CDR1 SQVTM and CDR2 ANQGSEA.

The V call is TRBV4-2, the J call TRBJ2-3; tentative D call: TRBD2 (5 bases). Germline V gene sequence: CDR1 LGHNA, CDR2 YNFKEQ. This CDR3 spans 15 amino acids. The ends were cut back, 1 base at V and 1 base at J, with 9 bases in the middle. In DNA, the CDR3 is TGTGCCAGCAGCCAAGTAGGTAGCGGCACAGATACGCAGTATTTT. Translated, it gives CASSQVGSGTDTQYF.

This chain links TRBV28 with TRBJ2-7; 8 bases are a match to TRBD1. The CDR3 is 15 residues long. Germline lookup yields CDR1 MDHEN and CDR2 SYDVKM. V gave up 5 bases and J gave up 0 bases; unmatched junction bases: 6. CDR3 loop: CASSPHRGISYEQYF. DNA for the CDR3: TGTGCCAGCAGTCCCCACAGGGGGATCTCCTACGAGCAGTACTTC.

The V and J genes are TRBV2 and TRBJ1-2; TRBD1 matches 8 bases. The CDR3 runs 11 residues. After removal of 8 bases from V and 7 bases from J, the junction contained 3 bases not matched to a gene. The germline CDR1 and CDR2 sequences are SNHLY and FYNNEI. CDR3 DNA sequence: TGTGCCAGCGACAGGGGCCGTGGCTACACCTTC. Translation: CASDRGRGYTF.

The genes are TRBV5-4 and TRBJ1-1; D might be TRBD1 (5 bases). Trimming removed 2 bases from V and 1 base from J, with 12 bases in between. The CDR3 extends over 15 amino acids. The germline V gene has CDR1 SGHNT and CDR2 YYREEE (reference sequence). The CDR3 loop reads CASSLGTGENTEAFF. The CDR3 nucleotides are TGTGCCAGCAGCTTAGGGACGGGAGAGAACACTGAAGCTTTCTTT.

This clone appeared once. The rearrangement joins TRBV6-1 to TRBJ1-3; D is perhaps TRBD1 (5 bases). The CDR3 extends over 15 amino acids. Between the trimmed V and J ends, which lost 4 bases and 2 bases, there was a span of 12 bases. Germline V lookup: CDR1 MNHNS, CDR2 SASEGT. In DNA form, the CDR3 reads TGTGCCAGCAGTGGAACATCAGGGACTGGAAACACCATATATTTT. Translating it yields CASSGTSGTGNTIYF.

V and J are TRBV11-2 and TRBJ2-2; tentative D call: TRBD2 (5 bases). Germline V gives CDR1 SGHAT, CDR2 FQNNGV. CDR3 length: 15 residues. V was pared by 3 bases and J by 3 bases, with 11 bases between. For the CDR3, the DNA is TGTGCCAGCAGCTTGGACTCCGCGGACACCGGGGAGCTGTTTTTT. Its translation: CASSLDSADTGELFF.

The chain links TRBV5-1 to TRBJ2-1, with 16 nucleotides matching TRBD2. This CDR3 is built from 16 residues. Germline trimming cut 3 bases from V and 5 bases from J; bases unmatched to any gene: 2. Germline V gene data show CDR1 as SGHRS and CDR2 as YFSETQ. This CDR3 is CASSSGTSGRDNEQFF. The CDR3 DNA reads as TGCGCCAGCAGCTCCGGGACTAGCGGGAGGGACAATGAGCAGTTCTTC. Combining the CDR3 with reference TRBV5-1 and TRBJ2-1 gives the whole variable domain KAGVTQTPRYLIKTRGQQVTLSCSPISGHRSVSWYQQTPGQGLQFLFEYFSETQRNKGNFPGRFSGRQFSNSRSEMNVSTLELGDSALYLCASSSGTSGRDNEQFFGPGTRLTVL.

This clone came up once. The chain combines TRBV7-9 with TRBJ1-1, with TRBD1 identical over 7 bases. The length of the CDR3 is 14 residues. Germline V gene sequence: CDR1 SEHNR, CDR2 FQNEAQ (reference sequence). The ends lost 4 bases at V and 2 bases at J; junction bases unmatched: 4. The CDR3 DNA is TGTGCCAGCAGCTCCAGGGGGTCTAACACTGAAGCTTTCTTT. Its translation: CASSSRGSNTEAFF.

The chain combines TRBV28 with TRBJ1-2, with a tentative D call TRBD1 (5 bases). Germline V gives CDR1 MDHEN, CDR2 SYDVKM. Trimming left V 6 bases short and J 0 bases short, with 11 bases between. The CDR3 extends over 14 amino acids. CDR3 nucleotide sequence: TGTGCCAGCAGGGCCGGGGGGACTAACTATGGCTACACCTTC. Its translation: CASRAGGTNYGYTF.

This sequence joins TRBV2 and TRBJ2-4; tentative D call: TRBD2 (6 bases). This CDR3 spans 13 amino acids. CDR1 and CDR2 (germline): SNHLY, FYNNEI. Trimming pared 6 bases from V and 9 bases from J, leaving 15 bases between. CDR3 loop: CASSETGRGIQYF. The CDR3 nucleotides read TGTGCCAGCAGCGAAACCGGGCGGGGCATTCAGTACTTC. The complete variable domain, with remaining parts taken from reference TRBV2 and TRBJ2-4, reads EPEVTQTPSHQVTQMGQEVILRCVPISNHLYFYWYRQILGQKVEFLVSFYNNEISEKSEIFDDQFSVERPDGSNFTLKIRSTKLEDSAMYFCASSETGRGIQYFGAGTRLSVL.

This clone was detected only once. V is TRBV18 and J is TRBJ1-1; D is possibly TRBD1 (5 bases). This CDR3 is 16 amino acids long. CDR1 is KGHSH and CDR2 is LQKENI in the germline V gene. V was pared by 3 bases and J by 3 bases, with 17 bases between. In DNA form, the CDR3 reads TGTGCCAGCTCACCGGTGACAGCAATTGAGGACACTGAAGCTTTCTTT. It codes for CASSPVTAIEDTEAFF.

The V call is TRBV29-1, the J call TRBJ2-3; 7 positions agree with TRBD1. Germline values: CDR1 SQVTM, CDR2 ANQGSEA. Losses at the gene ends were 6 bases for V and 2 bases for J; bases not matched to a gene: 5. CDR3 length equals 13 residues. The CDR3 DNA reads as TGCAGCGTCTGGGACAGCTTCACAGATACGCAGTATTTT. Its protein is CSVWDSFTDTQYF.

The CDR3 bases are TGTGCCAGCAGGGGGACTGGACAGGGGCCGTTCTTC. Amino acids: CASRGTGQGPFF. The chain carries TRBV2 and TRBJ2-1; TRBD1 matches 9 bases. The germline V gene has CDR1 SNHLY and CDR2 FYNNEI. V shed 6 bases, J shed 15 bases, and the junction held 9 bases outside the gene matches. This CDR3 contains 12 residues. Drawing the rest from reference TRBV2 and TRBJ2-1, the complete variable domain is EPEVTQTPSHQVTQMGQEVILRCVPISNHLYFYWYRQILGQKVEFLVSFYNNEISEKSEIFDDQFSVERPDGSNFTLKIRSTKLEDSAMYFCASRGTGQGPFFGPGTRLTVL.

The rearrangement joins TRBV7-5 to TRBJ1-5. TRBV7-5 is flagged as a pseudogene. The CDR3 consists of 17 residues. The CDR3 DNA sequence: TGTGCCAGAAGCTTAGGCGGCGGGGTCCCAGGCGATCAGCCCCAGCATTTT. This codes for CARSLGGGVPGDQPQHF.